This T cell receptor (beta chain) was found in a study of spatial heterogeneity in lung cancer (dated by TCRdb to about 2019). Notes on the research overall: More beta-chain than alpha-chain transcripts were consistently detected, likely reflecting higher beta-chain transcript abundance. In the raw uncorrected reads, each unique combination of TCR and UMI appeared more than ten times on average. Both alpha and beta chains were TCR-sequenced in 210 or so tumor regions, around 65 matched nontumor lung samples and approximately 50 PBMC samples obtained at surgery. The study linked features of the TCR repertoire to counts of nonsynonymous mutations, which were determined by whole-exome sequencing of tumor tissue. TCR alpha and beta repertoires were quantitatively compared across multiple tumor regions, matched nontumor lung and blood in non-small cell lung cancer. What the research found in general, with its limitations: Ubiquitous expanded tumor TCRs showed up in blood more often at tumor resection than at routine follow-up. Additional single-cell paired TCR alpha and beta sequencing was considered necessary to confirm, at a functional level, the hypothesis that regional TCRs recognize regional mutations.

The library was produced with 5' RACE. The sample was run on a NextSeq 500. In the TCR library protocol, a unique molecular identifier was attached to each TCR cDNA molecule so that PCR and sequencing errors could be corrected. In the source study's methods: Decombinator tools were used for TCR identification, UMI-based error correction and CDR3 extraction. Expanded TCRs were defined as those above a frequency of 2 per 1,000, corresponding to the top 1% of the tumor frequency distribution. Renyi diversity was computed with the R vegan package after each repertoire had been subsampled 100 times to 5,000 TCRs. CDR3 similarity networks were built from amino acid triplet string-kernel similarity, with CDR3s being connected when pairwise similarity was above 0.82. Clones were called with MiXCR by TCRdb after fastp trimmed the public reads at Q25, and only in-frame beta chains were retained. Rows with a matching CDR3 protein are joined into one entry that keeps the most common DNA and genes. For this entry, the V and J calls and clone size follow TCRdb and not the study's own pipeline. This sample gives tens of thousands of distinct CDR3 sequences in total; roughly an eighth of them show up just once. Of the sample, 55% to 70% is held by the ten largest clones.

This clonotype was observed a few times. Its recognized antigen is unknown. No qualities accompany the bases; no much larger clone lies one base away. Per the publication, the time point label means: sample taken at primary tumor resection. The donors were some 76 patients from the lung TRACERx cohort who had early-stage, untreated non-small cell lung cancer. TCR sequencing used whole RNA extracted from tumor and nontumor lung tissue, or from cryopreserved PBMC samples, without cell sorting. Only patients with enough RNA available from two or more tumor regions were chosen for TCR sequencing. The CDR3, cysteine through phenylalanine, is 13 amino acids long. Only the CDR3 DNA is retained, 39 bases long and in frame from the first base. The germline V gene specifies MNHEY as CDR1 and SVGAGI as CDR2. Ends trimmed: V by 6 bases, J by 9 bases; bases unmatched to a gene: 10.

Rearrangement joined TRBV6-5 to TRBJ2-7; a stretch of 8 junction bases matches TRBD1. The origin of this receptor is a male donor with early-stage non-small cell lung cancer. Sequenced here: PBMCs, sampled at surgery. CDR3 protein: CASSRTGMDGQYF. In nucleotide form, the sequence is TGTGCCAGCAGCCGGACAGGGATGGACGGGCAGTACTTC.